Listed below are T cell receptor beta chains from one sample, sequenced in a study of cytomegalovirus exposure and HLA in healthy donors. The method was immunoSEQ multiplex PCR; TCRdb's version includes in-frame clones alone and lacks a portion of them. The sample includes 250,000 to 400,000 clones, 75% to 90% of them seen just once. Sequencing was performed on PBMCs. The origin of the receptors is a woman aged 25 to 39 in good health and CMV-seropositive. Each CDR3 is given with its conserved first and last residue. Fields, in order: clone size, V gene, J gene, D gene, CDR3 protein, CDR3 DNA. A D gene is named only where the DNA matches it firmly. Expanded clones are given a class, and other clones once, few, many or no size at all.

abundance: -; v_gene: TRBV6-6; j_gene: TRBJ1-5; d_gene: -; CDR3aa: CASSYSDPGNQPQHF; CDR3nt: TGTGCCAGCAGTTACTCAGACCCGGGTAATCAGCCCCAGCATTTT
abundance: -; v_gene: TRBV5-1; j_gene: TRBJ2-3; d_gene: -; CDR3aa: CASSLLASTDTQYF; CDR3nt: TGCGCCAGCAGCTTGCTAGCGAGCACAGATACGCAGTATTTT
abundance: -; v_gene: TRBV18; j_gene: TRBJ1-1; d_gene: -; CDR3aa: CASSPTQAQAFF; CDR3nt: TGTGCCAGCTCACCAACACAGGCCCAAGCTTTCTTT
abundance: -; v_gene: TRBV28; j_gene: TRBJ1-1; d_gene: -; CDR3aa: CASSSVNTEAFF; CDR3nt: TGTGCCAGCAGTTCCGTGAACACTGAAGCTTTCTTT
abundance: -; v_gene: TRBV27; j_gene: TRBJ1-2; d_gene: -; CDR3aa: CASSLGRQGSYGYTF; CDR3nt: TGTGCCAGCAGTTTAGGGCGGCAAGGAAGCTATGGCTACACCTTC
abundance: -; v_gene: TRBV9; j_gene: TRBJ2-1; d_gene: -; CDR3aa: CASSTSLRGASYNEQFF; CDR3nt: TGTGCCAGCAGCACTTCCCTCAGGGGGGCATCCTACAATGAGCAGTTCTTC
abundance: few; v_gene: TRBV10-3; j_gene: TRBJ2-7; d_gene: -; CDR3aa: CAISTIPSSYEQYF; CDR3nt: TGTGCCATCAGTACCATACCGAGCTCCTACGAGCAGTACTTC
abundance: -; v_gene: TRBV10-3; j_gene: TRBJ2-2; d_gene: TRBD2; CDR3aa: CAIRDPGLASGELFF; CDR3nt: TGTGCCATCAGGGACCCGGGACTAGCAAGCGGGGAGCTGTTTTTT
abundance: few; v_gene: TRBV4-2; j_gene: TRBJ2-2; d_gene: -; CDR3aa: CASSQAAGDNTGELFF; CDR3nt: TGTGCCAGCAGCCAAGCCGCAGGAGACAACACCGGGGAGCTGTTTTTT
abundance: -; v_gene: TRBV5-1; j_gene: TRBJ2-1; d_gene: TRBD2; CDR3aa: CASSLAGGPHEQFF; CDR3nt: TGCGCCAGCAGCTTAGCGGGGGGGCCACATGAGCAGTTCTTC
abundance: -; v_gene: TRBV20-1; j_gene: TRBJ2-3; d_gene: -; CDR3aa: CSASPDTQYF; CDR3nt: TGCAGTGCTAGCCCAGATACGCAGTATTTT
abundance: once; v_gene: TRBV9; j_gene: TRBJ2-2; d_gene: TRBD2; CDR3aa: CASSATLAGVNSNTGELFF; CDR3nt: TGTGCCAGCAGCGCCACACTAGCGGGGGTGAACTCGAACACCGGGGAGCTGTTTTTT
abundance: -; v_gene: TRBV5-4; j_gene: TRBJ2-7; d_gene: TRBD2; CDR3aa: CASSLFVGTSGTTSEQYF; CDR3nt: TGTGCCAGCAGCTTGTTTGTTGGGACTAGCGGGACTACCAGCGAGCAGTACTTC
abundance: -; v_gene: TRBV27; j_gene: TRBJ2-7; d_gene: -; CDR3aa: CASSLRPVTYEQYF; CDR3nt: TGTGCCAGCAGTTTGAGACCGGTAACCTACGAGCAGTACTTC
abundance: once; v_gene: TRBV6-9; j_gene: TRBJ2-7; d_gene: -; CDR3aa: CASINTGNEQYF; CDR3nt: TGTGCCAGCATTAACACAGGGAACGAGCAGTACTTC
abundance: -; v_gene: TRBV2; j_gene: TRBJ1-4; d_gene: -; CDR3aa: CASSVNRVGEKLFF; CDR3nt: TGTGCCAGCAGTGTGAACAGGGTTGGAGAAAAACTGTTTTTT
abundance: -; v_gene: TRBV6-5; j_gene: TRBJ2-7; d_gene: TRBD2; CDR3aa: CASSHSAGGPEEQYF; CDR3nt: TGTGCCAGCAGTCACTCAGCGGGAGGGCCGGAAGAGCAGTACTTC